This entry lists 12 T cell receptor beta chains sequenced from one sample in a study of cytomegalovirus exposure and HLA in healthy donors. The PCR employed 60 Vbeta primers together with 13 Jbeta primers. Sequenced by immunoSEQ multiplex PCR; TCRdb stores in-frame clones only, minus some. The sample records 75,000 to 100,000 clones, under 9% being singletons. Source material: PBMCs. These receptors were collected from a man aged 50 to 59 in good health and CMV-seronegative.

This clone has just a few counts. One end of the junction varies from germline; a read error may be responsible. The chain employs TRBV7-7 and TRBJ2-7, with D possibly TRBD2 on 5 matching bases. The V gene's germline CDR1 is SSHAT and CDR2 FNYEAQ (reference sequence). The CDR3 consists of 13 residues. DNA of the CDR3: TGTGCTAGCAGCCTGAATCGGGGTTACGAGCAGTACTTC. The encoded protein is CASSLNRGYEQYF.

This clone has a handful of counts. In DNA form, the CDR3 reads TGCGCCAGCAGCCCTTTCCTAGCGGGGGGGATCACAGATACGCAGTATTTT. Translating it yields CASSPFLAGGITDTQYF. The chain recombines TRBV5-1 with TRBJ2-3; 12 bases line up with TRBD2. V lost 4 bases, J lost 2 bases, and 8 bases stayed unmatched. The CDR3 consists of 17 residues. CDR1 and CDR2 from the germline V gene are SGHRS and YFSETQ. Complete variable domain (other parts from reference TRBV5-1 and TRBJ2-3): KAGVTQTPRYLIKTRGQQVTLSCSPISGHRSVSWYQQTPGQGLQFLFEYFSETQRNKGNFPGRFSGRQFSNSRSEMNVSTLELGDSALYLCASSPFLAGGITDTQYFGPGTRLTVL.

This rearrangement joins TRBV10-3 to TRBJ2-1; 9 bases fit TRBD2. Germline lookup yields CDR1 ENHRY and CDR2 SYGVKD. This CDR3 is built from 14 residues. The J segment lost 6 bases and the V segment lost 7 bases, leaving 7 bases of the junction unmatched. The CDR3 bases are TGTGCCATCACTTCGGGACTAGCAGGCAATGAGCAGTTCTTC. Amino acid sequence: CAITSGLAGNEQFF.

This clone was counted between two and nine times. The chain combines TRBV28 with TRBJ1-5, with D maybe TRBD1 (6 bases). Trimming took 7 bases from V and 1 from J, leaving 17 bases between them. This CDR3 comprises 16 residues. The germline gives CDR1 MDHEN, CDR2 SYDVKM. CDR3 coding DNA: TGTGCCAGCACCTCTTATTTAGGACAGAGCAATCAGCCCCAGCATTTT. Protein product: CASTSYLGQSNQPQHF.

This rearrangement joins TRBV29-1 to TRBJ1-2; D might be TRBD1 (6 bases). V was shortened by 4 bases and J by 4 bases, with 10 bases between the two germline ends. The CDR3 has 12 residues. Germline CDR1 and CDR2: SQVTM and ANQGSEA. CDR3 DNA sequence: TGCAGCGTTGCCCCGGACAGCTATGGCTACACCTTC. Translated: CSVAPDSYGYTF.

DNA for the CDR3: TGTGCCAGCGAAAGGGCGGGGCAAGAGACCCAGTACTTC. Its protein product is CASERAGQETQYF. The chain couples TRBV6-1 to TRBJ2-5, with a tentative D call TRBD2 (6 bases). There are 13 residues in the CDR3. CDR1 is MNHNS, CDR2 SASEGT, per germline. The V and J ends lost 8 bases and 2 bases respectively, with 12 bases between them.

The rearrangement links TRBV6-6 to TRBJ2-1; D is unclear. Germline V lookup: CDR1 MNHNY, CDR2 SVGAGI (reference sequence). CDR3 length equals 11 residues. Trimming pared 4 bases from V and 14 bases from J, leaving 12 bases between. CDR3 residues: CASSLLKEKFF. In DNA form, the CDR3 reads TGTGCCAGCAGTTTACTAAAGGAGAAGTTCTTC.

The chain uses TRBV21-1 and TRBJ2-7; the table's TRBD1 call for D was not verified on the DNA. TRBV21-1 has pseudogene status. The CDR3 sequence is 15 residues long. The CDR3, as DNA: TGTGCCAGCAGCAAAGCGGCAGGGGGCTCCTACGAGCAGTACTTC. Translation gives CASSKAAGGSYEQYF.

V usage is TRBV6-6 and J usage is TRBJ1-2, with D perhaps matching TRBD1 (6 bases). This CDR3 has 16 amino acids. Trimming removed 6 bases at V and 4 bases at J, with 21 bases between. Germline V gene sequence: CDR1 MNHNY, CDR2 SVGAGI (reference sequence). CDR3 residues: CASSPQDRTRGYGYTF. In nucleotides, the CDR3 is TGTGCCAGCAGCCCCCAAGACAGGACAAGAGGCTATGGCTACACCTTC.

The genes are TRBV25-1 and TRBJ2-5; 8 bases match TRBD2. Germline V CDR1 and CDR2: MGHDK, SYGVNS. The length of the CDR3 is 15 residues. Unmatched junction bases numbered 7, after V lost 2 bases and J lost 5 bases. This CDR3 reads CASSETAGAYETQYF. DNA of the CDR3: TGTGCCAGCAGTGAAACAGCGGGGGCCTACGAGACCCAGTACTTC.

This clone has just a few counts. The V gene is TRBV2, the J gene TRBJ1-1; 8 nucleotides agree with TRBD1. The CDR3 runs 14 residues. CDR1 SNHLY and CDR2 FYNNEI come from the germline V gene. V dropped 3 bases and J dropped 5; count of bases not matched to a gene: 5. CDR3 region: CASSDGQGETEAFF. The DNA of the CDR3 is TGTGCCAGCAGTGATGGACAGGGAGAGACTGAAGCTTTCTTT.

This clone was detected a few times. Additional DNA sequences in this sample encode the identical CDR3. The V and J genes are TRBV5-4 and TRBJ2-2; TRBD1 matches 11 bases. With V trimmed by 5 bases and J by 5 bases, 5 bases remained unmatched. CDR1 and CDR2 from the germline V gene are SGHNT and YYREEE (reference sequence). This CDR3 region has 15 residues. For the CDR3, the DNA is TGTGCCAGCAGGCGGACAGGGGGCGGAACCGGGGAGCTGTTTTTT. This gives the protein CASRRTGGGTGELFF.